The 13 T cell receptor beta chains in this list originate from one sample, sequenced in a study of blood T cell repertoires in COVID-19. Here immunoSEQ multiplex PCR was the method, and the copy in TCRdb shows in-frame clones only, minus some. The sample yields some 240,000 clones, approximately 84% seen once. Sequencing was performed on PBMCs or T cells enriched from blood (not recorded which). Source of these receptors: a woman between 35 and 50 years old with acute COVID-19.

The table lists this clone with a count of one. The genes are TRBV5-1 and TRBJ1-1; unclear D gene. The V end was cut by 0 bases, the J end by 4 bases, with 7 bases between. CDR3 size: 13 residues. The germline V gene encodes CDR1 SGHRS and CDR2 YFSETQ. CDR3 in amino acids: CASSLEGGTEAFF. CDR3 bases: TGCGCCAGCAGCTTGGAGGGAGGCACTGAAGCTTTCTTT.

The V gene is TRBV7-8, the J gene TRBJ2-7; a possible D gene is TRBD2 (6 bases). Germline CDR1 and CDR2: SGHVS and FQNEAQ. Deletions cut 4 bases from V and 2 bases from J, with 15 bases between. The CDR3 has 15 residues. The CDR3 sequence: CASSSSPGAAYEQYF. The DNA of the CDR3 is TGTGCCAGCAGCTCGTCACCGGGAGCGGCCTACGAGCAGTACTTC.

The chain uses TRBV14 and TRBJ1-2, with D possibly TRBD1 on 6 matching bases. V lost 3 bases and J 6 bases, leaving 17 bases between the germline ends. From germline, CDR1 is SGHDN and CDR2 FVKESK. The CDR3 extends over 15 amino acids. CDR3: CASSHMGAGANGYTF. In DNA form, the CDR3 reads TGTGCCAGCAGCCACATGGGGGCAGGGGCAAATGGCTACACCTTC.

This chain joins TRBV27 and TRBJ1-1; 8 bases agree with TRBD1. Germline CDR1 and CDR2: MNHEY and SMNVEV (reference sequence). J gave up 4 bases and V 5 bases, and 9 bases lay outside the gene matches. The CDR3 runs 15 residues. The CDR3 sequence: CASSQSLRGRTEAFF. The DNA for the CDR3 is TGTGCCAGCAGTCAAAGTCTCAGGGGGCGCACTGAAGCTTTCTTT.

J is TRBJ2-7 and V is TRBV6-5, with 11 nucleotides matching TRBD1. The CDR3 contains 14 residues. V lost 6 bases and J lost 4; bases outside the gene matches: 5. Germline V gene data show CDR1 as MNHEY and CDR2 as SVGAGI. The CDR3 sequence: CASRSGTGGYEQYF. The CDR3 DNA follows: TGTGCCAGCAGATCCGGGACAGGGGGGTACGAGCAGTACTTC.

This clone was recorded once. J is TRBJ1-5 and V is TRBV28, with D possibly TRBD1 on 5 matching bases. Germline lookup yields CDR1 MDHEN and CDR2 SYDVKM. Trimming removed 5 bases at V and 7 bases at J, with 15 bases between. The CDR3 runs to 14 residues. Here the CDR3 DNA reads TGTGCCAGCAGTGGGGGGGTCAACAAACAGCCCCAGCATTTT. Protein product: CASSGGVNKQPQHF.

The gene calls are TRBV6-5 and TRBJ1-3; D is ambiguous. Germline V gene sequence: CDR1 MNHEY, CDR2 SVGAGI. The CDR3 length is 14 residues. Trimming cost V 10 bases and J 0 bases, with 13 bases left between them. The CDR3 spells CATSSSLSGNTIYF. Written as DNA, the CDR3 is TGTGCCACCTCCTCGTCCCTCTCTGGAAACACCATATATTTT.

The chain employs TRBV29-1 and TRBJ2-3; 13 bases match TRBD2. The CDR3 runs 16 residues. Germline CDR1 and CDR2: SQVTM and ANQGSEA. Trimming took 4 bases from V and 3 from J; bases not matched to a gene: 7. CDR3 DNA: TGCAGCGTTGCCCGGACTAGCGGGAGTAGGACAGATACGCAGTATTTT. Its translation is CSVARTSGSRTDTQYF.

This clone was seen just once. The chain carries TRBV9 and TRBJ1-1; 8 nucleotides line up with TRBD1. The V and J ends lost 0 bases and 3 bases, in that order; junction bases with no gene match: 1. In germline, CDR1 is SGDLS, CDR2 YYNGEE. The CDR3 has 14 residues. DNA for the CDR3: TGTGCCAGCAGCGTAGTACAGGGGGACACTGAAGCTTTCTTT. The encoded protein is CASSVVQGDTEAFF.

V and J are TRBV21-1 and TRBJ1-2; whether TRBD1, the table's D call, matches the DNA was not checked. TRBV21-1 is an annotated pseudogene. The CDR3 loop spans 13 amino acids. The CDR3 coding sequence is TGTGCCAGCAGCAAAAGGACAGGGGAAGGCTACACCTTC. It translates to CASSKRTGEGYTF.

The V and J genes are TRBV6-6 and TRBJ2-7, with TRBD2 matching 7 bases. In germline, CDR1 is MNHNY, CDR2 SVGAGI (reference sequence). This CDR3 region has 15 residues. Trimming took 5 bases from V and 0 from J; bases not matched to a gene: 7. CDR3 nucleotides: TGTGCCAGCAGTGGGCGAGCGGGAACCTCCTACGAGCAGTACTTC. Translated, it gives CASSGRAGTSYEQYF.

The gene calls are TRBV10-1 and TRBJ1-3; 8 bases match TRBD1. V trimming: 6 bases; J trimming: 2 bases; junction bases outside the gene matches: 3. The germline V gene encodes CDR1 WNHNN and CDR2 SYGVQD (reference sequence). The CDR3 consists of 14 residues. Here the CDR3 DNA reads TGCGCCAGCAGCCCACAGGGGGCTGGAAACACCATATATTTT. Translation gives CASSPQGAGNTIYF.

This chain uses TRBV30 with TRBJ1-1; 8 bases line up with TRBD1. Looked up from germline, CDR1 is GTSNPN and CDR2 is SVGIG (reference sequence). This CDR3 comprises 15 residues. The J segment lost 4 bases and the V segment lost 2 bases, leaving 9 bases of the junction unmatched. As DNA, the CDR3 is TGTGCCTGGAGTCGTCCTACAGGGGGGGGCACTGAAGCTTTCTTT. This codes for CAWSRPTGGGTEAFF.